The 13 T cell receptor beta chains listed next were all sequenced from one sample in a study of breast tumors, draining lymph nodes, adjacent tissues (dated by TCRdb to about 2016). Lymph node samples were obtained from the axillary draining lymph nodes of breast cancer patients. The method was multiplex PCR. Sequenced on an Illumina HiSeq 2000. TCRdb handled the public reads itself, with Q25 trimming in fastp and clone calling in MiXCR, and kept productive beta chains. Here each entry gathers all rows of one CDR3 protein and keeps the most common genes and DNA. Recorded for this sample are 150,000 to 200,000 distinct CDR3 sequences; around a third of them occurred a single time. Around 4% of the sample lies in the top ten. Input material: axillary lymph node tissue. The receptors derive from a female donor with breast cancer. Some clones in this sample may be carry-over from other donors' samples.

This clonotype was recorded at least ten times. The chain recombines TRBV2 with TRBJ1-2, with D uncertain. The V end lost 2 bases, the J end lost 1 base, and 11 bases lay between the germline ends. This CDR3 spans 15 amino acids. Germline CDR1 and CDR2: SNHLY and FYNNEI. The CDR3 DNA follows: TGTGCCAGCAGTGAAAATCCGACGATTAACTATGGCTACACCTTC. Protein sequence: CASSENPTINYGYTF.

In this sample, this clonotype turned up many times. V usage is TRBV7-2 and J usage is TRBJ2-3, with 9 bases fitting TRBD2. V trimming: 1 base; J trimming: 0 bases; junction bases outside the gene matches: 8. Germline V lookup: CDR1 SGHTA, CDR2 FQGNSA. CDR3 size: 18 residues. In DNA form, the CDR3 reads TGTGCCAGCAGCTTAGTTCTTTGGACTAGCGCAAGCACAGATACGCAGTATTTT. Protein: CASSLVLWTSASTDTQYF.

The sample holds many counts of this clonotype. The chain uses TRBV30 and TRBJ1-4; a possible D gene is TRBD1 (6 bases). With 6 bases removed from V and 4 bases from J, the gap between germline ends came to 12 bases. CDR1 and CDR2 from the germline V gene are GTSNPN and SVGIG (reference sequence). The CDR3 covers 13 residues. The CDR3 sequence is CACLGQRNEKLFF. CDR3 nucleotides: TGTGCCTGCCTCGGACAGCGTAATGAAAAACTGTTTTTT.

About this clonotype: This CDR3 fails to terminate in the conserved phenylalanine or tryptophan, so it likely reflects a read error. The chain uses TRBV19 and TRBJ1-6, with 7 bases lining up with TRBD1. This CDR3 has 14 amino acids. CDR1 is LNHDA and CDR2 is SQIVND in the germline V gene (reference sequence). Trimming at V came to 5 bases and at J to 8 bases, leaving 6 bases not matched to a gene. The CDR3 loop reads CASSPATGDSPLHL. CDR3 in DNA: TGTGCCAGTAGTCCTGCCACAGGGGATTCACCCCTCCACCTC.

This clonotype was detected once. One junction end does not reproduce the germline sequence, and a read error may be involved. The chain couples TRBV15 to TRBJ2-2, with D possibly matching TRBD2 (7 bases). Germline V gene data show CDR1 as LNHNV and CDR2 as YYDKDF (reference sequence). The CDR3 spans 13 residues. CDR3 region: CATRLVNTGGLFF. CDR3 nucleotide sequence: TGTGCCACAAGGCTAGTGAACACCGGGGGGCTGTTCTTT.

This clonotype was recorded at least ten times. The chain couples TRBV5-6 to TRBJ2-5, with unresolved D. The V gene's germline CDR1 is SGHDT and CDR2 YYEEEE. The CDR3 totals 15 residues. Trimming took 2 bases from V and 3 from J, leaving 14 bases between them. Here the CDR3 DNA reads TGTGCCAGCAGCTTTGCCCTAGGCAGTGAAGAGACCCAGTACTTC. Protein sequence: CASSFALGSEETQYF.

Of note for this clonotype: A junction end diverges from the germline sequence, so it may reflect a read error. The V gene is TRBV7-8, the J gene TRBJ1-6; D possibly corresponds to TRBD1 (5 bases). CDR3 length: 19 amino acids. Germline CDR1 and CDR2: SGHVS and FQNEAQ. This CDR3 is CASTLPGEGPSSYNSPLHF. DNA for the CDR3: TGTGCCAGCACCCTACCGGGGGAGGGCCCTAGCTCCTATAATTCGCCCCTCCACTTT. Together with reference TRBV7-8 and TRBJ1-6, the CDR3 gives the full variable domain: GAGVSQSPRYKVAKRGQDVALRCDPISGHVSLFWYQQALGQGPEFLTYFQNEAQLDKSGLPSDRFFAERPEGSVSTLKIQRTQQEDSAVYLCASTLPGEGPSSYNSPLHFGNGTRLTVT.

The chain is built from TRBV19 and TRBJ2-5, with 7 nucleotides matching TRBD1. After removal of 5 bases from V and 3 bases from J, the junction contained 6 bases not matched to a gene. This CDR3 region has 14 residues. In germline, CDR1 is LNHDA, CDR2 SQIVND (reference sequence). The DNA for the CDR3 is TGTGCCAGTAGTCTTGAGGGACAGAAAGAGACCCAGTACTTC. It encodes CASSLEGQKETQYF. The whole variable domain, remainder taken from reference TRBV19 and TRBJ2-5, is DGGITQSPKYLFRKEGQNVTLSCEQNLNHDAMYWYRQDPGQGLRLIYYSQIVNDFQKGDIAEGYSVSREKKESFPLTVTSAQKNPTAFYLCASSLEGQKETQYFGPGTRLLVL.

The V and J genes are TRBV20-1 and TRBJ2-7; D gene unclear. CDR1 is DFQATT and CDR2 is SNEGSKA in the germline V gene (reference sequence). Trimming cost V 6 bases and J 6 bases, with 12 bases left between them. This CDR3 region has 11 residues. CDR3 DNA sequence: TGCAGTGCCAGTTGGGGTTTCGAGCAGTACTTC. It yields the protein CSASWGFEQYF.

In the case of this clonotype: It may be a read error: a sequence one base away is much more abundant. V gene TRBV6-6 combines with J gene TRBJ2-1, with D possibly TRBD2 on 6 matching bases. The V gene's germline CDR1 is MNHNY and CDR2 SVGAGI (reference sequence). V was cut by 4 bases and J by 9 bases, with 16 bases left in between. This CDR3 has 14 residues. This CDR3 reads CASSSLTNGGEQFF. DNA for the CDR3: TGTGCCAGCAGTTCCCTGACTAACGGGGGTGAGCAGTTCTTC.

This clonotype was detected many times. V is TRBV7-2 and J is TRBJ1-2, with TRBD1 matching over 8 bases. The germline V gene encodes CDR1 SGHTA and CDR2 FQGNSA. The V gene end was trimmed by 5 bases and the J gene end by 4 bases; junction bases not matched to a gene: 3. CDR3 length equals 13 residues. The CDR3 DNA sequence: TGTGCCAGCAGCGCGACAGGGGCCTATGGCTACACCTTC. Encoded protein: CASSATGAYGYTF.

This clonotype was observed at least ten times. This sequence joins TRBV24-1 and TRBJ2-1; D is possibly TRBD1 (6 bases). The CDR3 consists of 14 residues. V lost 4 bases to trimming and J lost 10 bases, with 16 bases between them. Germline values: CDR1 KGHDR, CDR2 SFDVKD. CDR3 residues: CATSEQDSPWEQFF. As DNA, the CDR3 is TGTGCCACCAGTGAACAGGACAGCCCCTGGGAGCAGTTCTTC.

This clonotype has a count of ten or more. V is TRBV19 and J is TRBJ2-3; D unclear. Trimming shortened V by 1 base and J by 6 bases, and 8 bases separated the two germline ends. The V gene's germline CDR1 is LNHDA and CDR2 SQIVND (reference sequence). The CDR3 spans 13 residues. This CDR3 reads CASSIGVGDTQYF. CDR3 nucleotides: TGTGCCAGTAGTATAGGGGTTGGGGATACGCAGTATTTT.